This entry is about one T cell receptor (beta chain). Amplified TCR beta CDR3 regions derived from RNA transcripts. When the TCR CDR3 underwent first-round RT-PCR, the HTBI primer set was used. A single record per CDR3 protein comes from TCRdb applying MiXCR to the multiplex PCR reads. The table has 450,000 to 700,000 distinct CDR3 sequences, more than 45% seen once; the top ten hold around 17%. These data belong to a study of T cells in Graves' hyperthyroidism and ophthalmopathy. The germline V gene has CDR1 LNHDA and CDR2 SQIVND (reference sequence). Trimming stripped 0 bases from V and 0 bases from J, with 6 bases between. This CDR3 is 16 amino acids long.

The specimen was peripheral blood or thyroid tissue (not recorded which). This sequence joins TRBV19 and TRBJ2-6, with D unclear. This TCR derives from an adult woman with Graves' disease, either hyperthyroidism or ophthalmopathy (not recorded which). For the CDR3, the DNA is TGTGCCAGTAGTATAGAAGGGATCTCTGGGGCCAACGTCCTGACTTTC. Translation: CASSIEGISGANVLTF.